The text below deals with one T cell receptor (beta chain). Its antigen remains unidentified. The CDR3 sequence is 16 residues long. Trimming left V 3 bases short and J 5 bases short, with 16 bases between. Germline V gene sequence: CDR1 MGHRA, CDR2 YSYEKL. These data originate in a study of long-term antiretroviral therapy in people with HIV. Study results and caveats: Repertoire composition at all time points was dominated by clones that had expanded before ART.

Runs used v3.0 of the immunoSEQ assay and were done at survey level. Produced via immunoSEQ multiplex PCR; TCRdb's table is partial and in-frame only. The sample records about 35,000 clones, 70% to 90% being singletons. HIV-positive participants were all treated in the United States. The chain employs TRBV4-1 and TRBJ2-2; D gene unclear. This specimen consisted of unsorted PBMCs, obtained 2.2 years after starting antiretroviral therapy. The sequence derives from a man between 18 and 29 years old with HIV. In nucleotides, the CDR3 is TGCGCCAGCAGCCATCCCCCTCCCATTAGGACCGGGGAGCTGTTTTTT. It specifies CASSHPPPIRTGELFF.